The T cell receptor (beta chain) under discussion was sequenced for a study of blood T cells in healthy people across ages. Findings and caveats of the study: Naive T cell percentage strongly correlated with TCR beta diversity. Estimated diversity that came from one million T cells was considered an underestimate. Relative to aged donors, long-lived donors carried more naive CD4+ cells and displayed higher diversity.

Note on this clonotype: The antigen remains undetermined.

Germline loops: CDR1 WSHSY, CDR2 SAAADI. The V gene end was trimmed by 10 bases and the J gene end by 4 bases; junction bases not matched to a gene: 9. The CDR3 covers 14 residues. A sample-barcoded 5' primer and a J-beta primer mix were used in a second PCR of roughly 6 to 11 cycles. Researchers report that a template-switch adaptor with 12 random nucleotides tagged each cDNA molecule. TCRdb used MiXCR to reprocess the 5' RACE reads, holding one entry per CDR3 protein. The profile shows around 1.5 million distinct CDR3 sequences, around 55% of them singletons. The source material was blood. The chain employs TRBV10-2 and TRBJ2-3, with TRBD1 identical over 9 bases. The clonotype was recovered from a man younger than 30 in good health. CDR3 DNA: TGCGCCACCTCCGGGACAGGGAGCTCAGATACGCAGTATTTT. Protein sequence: CATSGTGSSDTQYF.